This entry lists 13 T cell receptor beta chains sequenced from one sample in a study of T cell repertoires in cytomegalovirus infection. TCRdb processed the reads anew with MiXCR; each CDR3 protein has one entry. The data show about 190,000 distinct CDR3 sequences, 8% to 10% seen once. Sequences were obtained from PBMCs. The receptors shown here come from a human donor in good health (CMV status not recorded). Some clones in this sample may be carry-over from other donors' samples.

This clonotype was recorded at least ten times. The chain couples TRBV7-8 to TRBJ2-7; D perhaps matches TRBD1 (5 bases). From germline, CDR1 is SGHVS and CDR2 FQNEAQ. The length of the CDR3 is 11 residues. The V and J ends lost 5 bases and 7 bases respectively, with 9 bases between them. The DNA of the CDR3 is TGTGCCAGCAGCCAGGGCGCAGAGCAGTACTTC. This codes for CASSQGAEQYF.

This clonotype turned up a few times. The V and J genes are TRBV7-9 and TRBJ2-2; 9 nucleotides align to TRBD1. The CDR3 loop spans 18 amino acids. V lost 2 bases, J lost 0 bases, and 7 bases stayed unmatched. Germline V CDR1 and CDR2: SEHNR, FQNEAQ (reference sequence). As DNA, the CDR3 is TGTGCCAGCAGCTTATCCGGGACAGGGAAGGCGAACACCGGGGAGCTGTTTTTT. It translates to CASSLSGTGKANTGELFF.

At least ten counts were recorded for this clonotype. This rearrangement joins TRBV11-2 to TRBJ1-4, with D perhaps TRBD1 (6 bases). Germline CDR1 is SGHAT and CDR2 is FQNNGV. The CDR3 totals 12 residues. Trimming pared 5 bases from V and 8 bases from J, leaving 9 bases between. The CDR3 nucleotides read TGTGCCAGCAGCCTCGGACAGGAAAAACTGTTTTTT. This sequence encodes CASSLGQEKLFF.

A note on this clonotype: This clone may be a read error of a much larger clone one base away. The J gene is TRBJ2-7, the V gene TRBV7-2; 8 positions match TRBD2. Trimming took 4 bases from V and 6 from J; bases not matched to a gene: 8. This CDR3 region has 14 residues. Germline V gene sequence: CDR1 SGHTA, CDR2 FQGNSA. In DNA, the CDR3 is TGTACCAGCAGCTGGACTAGCTCGTTCGGCGAGCAGTACTTC. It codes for CTSSWTSSFGEQYF.

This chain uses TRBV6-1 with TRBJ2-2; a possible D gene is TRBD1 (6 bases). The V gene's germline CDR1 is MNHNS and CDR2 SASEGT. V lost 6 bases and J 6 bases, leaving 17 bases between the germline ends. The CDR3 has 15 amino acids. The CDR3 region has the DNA TGTGCCAGCAGCTCTGATACAGGGTCACCCGGGGAGCTGTTTTTT. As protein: CASSSDTGSPGELFF.

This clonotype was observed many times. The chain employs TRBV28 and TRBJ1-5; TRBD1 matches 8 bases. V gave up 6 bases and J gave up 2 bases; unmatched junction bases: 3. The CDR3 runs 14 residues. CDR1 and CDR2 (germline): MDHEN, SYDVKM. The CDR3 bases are TGTGCCAGCAGCATGGACAGGGGCAATCAGCCCCAGCATTTT. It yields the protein CASSMDRGNQPQHF.

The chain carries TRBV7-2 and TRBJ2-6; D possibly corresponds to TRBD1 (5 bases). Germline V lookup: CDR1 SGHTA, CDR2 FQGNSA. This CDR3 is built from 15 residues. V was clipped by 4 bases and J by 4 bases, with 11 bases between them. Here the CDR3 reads CASSSTGLGANVLTF. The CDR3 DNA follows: TGTGCCAGCAGCTCTACAGGTCTCGGGGCCAACGTCCTGACTTTC.

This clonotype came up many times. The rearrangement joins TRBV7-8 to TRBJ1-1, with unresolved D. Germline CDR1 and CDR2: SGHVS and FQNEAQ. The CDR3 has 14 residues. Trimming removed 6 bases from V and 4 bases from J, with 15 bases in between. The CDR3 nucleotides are TGTGCCAGCAGTCGGCGAGACACGGGCACTGAAGCTTTCTTT. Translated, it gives CASSRRDTGTEAFF.

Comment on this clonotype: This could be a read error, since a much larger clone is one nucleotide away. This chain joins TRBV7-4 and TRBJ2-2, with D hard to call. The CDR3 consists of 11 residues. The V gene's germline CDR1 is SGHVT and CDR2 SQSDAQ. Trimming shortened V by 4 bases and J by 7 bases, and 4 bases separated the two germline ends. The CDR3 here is CASSSVGELFF. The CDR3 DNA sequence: TGTGCCAGCAGCTCCGTCGGGGAGCTGTTTTTT.

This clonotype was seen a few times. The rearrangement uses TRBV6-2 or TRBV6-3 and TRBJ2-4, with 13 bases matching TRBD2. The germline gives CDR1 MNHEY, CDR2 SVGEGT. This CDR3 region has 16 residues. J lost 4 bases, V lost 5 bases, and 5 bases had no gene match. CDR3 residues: CASSTGLAGEKNIQYF. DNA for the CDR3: TGTGCCAGCAGTACCGGACTAGCGGGGGAGAAAAACATTCAGTACTTC.

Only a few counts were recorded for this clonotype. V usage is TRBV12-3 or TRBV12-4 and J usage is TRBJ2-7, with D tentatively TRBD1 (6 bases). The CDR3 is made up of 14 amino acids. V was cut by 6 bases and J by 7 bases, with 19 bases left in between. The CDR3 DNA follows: TGTGCCAGCAGCCCTGACAGGACATACCTTGAGCAGTACTTC. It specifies CASSPDRTYLEQYF.

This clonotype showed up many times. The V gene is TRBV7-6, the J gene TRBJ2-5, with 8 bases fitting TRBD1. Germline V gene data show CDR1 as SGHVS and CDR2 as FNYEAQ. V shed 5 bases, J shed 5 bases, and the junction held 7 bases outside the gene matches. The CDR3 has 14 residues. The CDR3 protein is CASSGATGGETQYF. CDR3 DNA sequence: TGTGCCAGCAGCGGAGCCACAGGGGGGGAGACCCAGTACTTC.

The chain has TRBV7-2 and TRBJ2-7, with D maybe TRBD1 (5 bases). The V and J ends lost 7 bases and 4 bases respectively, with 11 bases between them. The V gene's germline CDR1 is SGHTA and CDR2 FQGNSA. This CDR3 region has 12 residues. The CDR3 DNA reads TGTGCCAGCATACAGGACGGTTACGAGCAGTACTTC. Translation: CASIQDGYEQYF.